This T cell receptor beta chain is drawn from a study of T cell changes during pregnancy in multiple sclerosis. CDR3 length: 13 residues. From germline, CDR1 is KGHSH and CDR2 LQKENI. Trimming removed 2 bases at V and 5 bases at J, with 7 bases between. Using immunoSEQ multiplex PCR, the repertoire was profiled, and TCRdb retains in-frame clones only, with some absent. The data show fewer than 80,000 clones, with 90% to 95% seen just once and roughly 0.14% held by the top ten. The rearrangement uses TRBV18 and TRBJ1-5; D uncertain. The TCR comes from a female donor with multiple sclerosis, enrolled in a pregnancy study. Sequenced here: CD4+ T cells from peripheral blood mononuclear cells, sampled after pregnancy. This CDR3 reads CASSPNFHQPQHF. The CDR3 DNA sequence: TGTGCCAGCTCACCAAACTTCCATCAGCCCCAGCATTTT.